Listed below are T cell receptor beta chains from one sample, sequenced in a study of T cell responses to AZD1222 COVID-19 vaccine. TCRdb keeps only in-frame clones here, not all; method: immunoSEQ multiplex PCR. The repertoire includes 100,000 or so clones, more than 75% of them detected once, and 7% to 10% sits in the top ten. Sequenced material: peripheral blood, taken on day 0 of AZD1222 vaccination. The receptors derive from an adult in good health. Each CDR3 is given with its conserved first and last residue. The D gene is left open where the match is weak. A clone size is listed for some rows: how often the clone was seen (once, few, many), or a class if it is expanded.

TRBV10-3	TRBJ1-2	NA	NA	TGTGCCATCAGTGAAGTTAAAGACAGCTTATATGGCTACACCTTC	CAISEVKDSLYGYTF
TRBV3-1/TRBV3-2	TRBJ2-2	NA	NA	TGTGCCAGCAGCCATGCACCGAACACCGGGGAGCTGTTTTTT	CASSHAPNTGELFF
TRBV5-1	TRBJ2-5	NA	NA	TGCGCCAGCAGCTTGGGGGCCCAAGAGACCCAGTACTTC	CASSLGAQETQYF
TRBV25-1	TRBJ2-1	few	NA	TGTGCCAGCACCCCCCTAGGGACCTCGAGCTCCTACAATGAGCAGTTCTTC	CASTPLGTSSSYNEQFF
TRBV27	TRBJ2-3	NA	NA	TGTGCCAGCAGACGTACGGGGGGCCAGGGTACAGATACGCAGTATTTT	CASRRTGGQGTDTQYF
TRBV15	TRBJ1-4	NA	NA	TGTGCCACCAGCAGAGAGGCCGTTACTAATGAAAAACTGTTTTTT	CATSREAVTNEKLFF
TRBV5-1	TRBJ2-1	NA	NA	TGCGCCAGCAGCTTGGTTTTTGGTTACAGATTAACCTCCTACAATGAGCAGTTCTTC	CASSLVFGYRLTSYNEQFF
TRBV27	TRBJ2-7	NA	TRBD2	TGTGCCAGCAGTTTACGGGGGACTAGCGGGAGGTACTACGAGCAGTACTTC	CASSLRGTSGRYYEQYF
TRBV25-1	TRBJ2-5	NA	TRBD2	TGTGCCAGCAGCAGATTAGCGGGATTACAAGAGACCCAGTACTTC	CASSRLAGLQETQYF
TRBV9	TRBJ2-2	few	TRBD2	TGTGCCAGCAGCGTCGCAGCCTTGACTAGCGGAGCGAACACCGGGGAGCTGTTTTTT	CASSVAALTSGANTGELFF
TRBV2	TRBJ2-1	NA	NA	TGTGCCAGCAGTGAAAGTGGTGTCGGGATCAATGAGCAGTTCTTC	CASSESGVGINEQFF
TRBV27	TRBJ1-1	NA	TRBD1	TGTGCCAGCAGTCCCGGGACAGCTAGGCACACTGAAGCTTTCTTT	CASSPGTARHTEAFF
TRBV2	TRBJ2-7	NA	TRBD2	TGTGCCAGCATGTTAGCGGGAGTACTCGAGCAGTACTTC	CASMLAGVLEQYF
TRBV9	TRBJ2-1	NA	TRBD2	TGTGCCAGCAGCGCTAGCGGGAGGGCCTTTAATGAGCAGTTCTTC	CASSASGRAFNEQFF
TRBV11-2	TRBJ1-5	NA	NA	TGTGCCAGCAGCCTGACGGACGGTAGCAATCAGCCCCAGCATTTT	CASSLTDGSNQPQHF
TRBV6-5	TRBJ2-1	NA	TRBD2	TGTGCCAGCAGTTACAGGGCCGGACTAGCCAATGAGCAGTTCTTC	CASSYRAGLANEQFF
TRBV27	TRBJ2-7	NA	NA	TGTGCCAGCAGTTTGTGGGGGAAACCCTACGAGCAGTACTTC	CASSLWGKPYEQYF
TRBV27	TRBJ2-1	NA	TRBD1	TGTGCCAGCAGTTCGGGACAGGGCGTAAATGAGCAGTTCTTC	CASSSGQGVNEQFF
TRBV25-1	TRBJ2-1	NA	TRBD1	TGTGCCAGCAGTGAAGACAGGGATTTCCCCTACAATGAGCAGTTCTTC	CASSEDRDFPYNEQFF
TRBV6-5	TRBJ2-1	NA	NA	TGTGCCAGCATGAACCAGGAGCACAATGAGCAGTTCTTC	CASMNQEHNEQFF
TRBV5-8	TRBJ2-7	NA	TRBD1	TGTGCCAGCAGCACGGACAGGTACGAGCAGTACTTC	CASSTDRYEQYF
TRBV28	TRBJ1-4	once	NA	TGTGCCAGCAGCCTGTACAGGGCTTCAACTAATGAAAAACTGTTTTTT	CASSLYRASTNEKLFF
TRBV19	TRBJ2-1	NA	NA	TGTGCCAGTAGGCCCCGACAGGGAGGTTCCTACAATGAGCAGTTCTTC	CASRPRQGGSYNEQFF
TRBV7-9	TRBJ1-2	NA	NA	TGTGCCAGCACTCCGGGTTCTGACTATGGCTACACCTTC	CASTPGSDYGYTF
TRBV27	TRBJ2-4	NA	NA	TGTGCCAGCAGTCCCGGGAGCAGTTTTACGGACATTCAGTACTTC	CASSPGSSFTDIQYF
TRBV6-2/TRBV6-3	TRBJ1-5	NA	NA	TGTGCCAGCAGTACACAGGGAAACGGTCAGCCCCAGCATTTT	CASSTQGNGQPQHF
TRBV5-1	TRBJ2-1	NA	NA	TGCGCCAGCAGCTTGGCGGGCGGGGAGCAGTTCTTC	CASSLAGGEQFF
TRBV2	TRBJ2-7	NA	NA	TGTGCCAGCACCTCTAATTCTTACGAGCAGTACTTC	CASTSNSYEQYF
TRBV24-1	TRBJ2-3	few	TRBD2	TGTGCCACCAATAAGGCGGGAGACGACGCAGGAGTGGATACGCAGTATTTT	CATNKAGDDAGVDTQYF
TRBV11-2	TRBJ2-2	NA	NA	TGTGCCAGCAGCTTAGATGGGTCCAACACCGGGGAGCTGTTTTTT	CASSLDGSNTGELFF
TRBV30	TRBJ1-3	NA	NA	TGTGCCTGGAGTGTTGGCACTAGCTCTGGAAACACCATATATTTT	CAWSVGTSSGNTIYF
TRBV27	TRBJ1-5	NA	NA	TGTGCCAGCAGTTTATACGGCAGAAATCAGCCCCAGCATTTT	CASSLYGRNQPQHF
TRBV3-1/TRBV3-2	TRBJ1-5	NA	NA	TGTGCCAGCAGCCAAACCGGAGGTAGTCAGCCCCAGCATTTT	CASSQTGGSQPQHF
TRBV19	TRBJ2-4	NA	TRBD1	TGTGCCAGCTGGGACAGGGAGAAAAACATTCAGTACTTC	CASWDREKNIQYF
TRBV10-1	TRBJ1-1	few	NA	TGCGCCAGCAGTGAGATGGGCACTGAAGCTTTCTTT	CASSEMGTEAFF
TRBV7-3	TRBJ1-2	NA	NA	TGTGCCAGCAGCCCACGGGGGGGTGGAGGCTACACCTTC	CASSPRGGGGYTF
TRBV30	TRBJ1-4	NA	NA	TGTGCCTGTTCTCACGGGATGGGGGAGGAAAAACTGTTTTTT	CACSHGMGEEKLFF
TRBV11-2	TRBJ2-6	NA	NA	TGTGCCAGCAGCTCCCGTCGACAGGGGGCCAACGTCCTGACTTTC	CASSSRRQGANVLTF
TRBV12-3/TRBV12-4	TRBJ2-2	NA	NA	TGTGCCAGCAACCTACAGGGAATCGGGGAGCTGTTTTTT	CASNLQGIGELFF
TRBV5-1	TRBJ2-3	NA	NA	TGCGCCAGCAGCTTGGTGGGAAACACAGATACGCAGTATTTT	CASSLVGNTDTQYF
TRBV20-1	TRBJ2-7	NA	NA	TGCAGTGCTAGATCCTACGAGCAGTACTTC	CSARSYEQYF
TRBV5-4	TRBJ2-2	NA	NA	TGTGCCAGCAGCTACAGGGTCGCGAACACCGGGGAGCTGTTTTTT	CASSYRVANTGELFF
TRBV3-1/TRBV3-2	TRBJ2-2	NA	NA	TGTGCCAGCAGCCAACTGGCCGGGGAGCTGTTTTTT	CASSQLAGELFF
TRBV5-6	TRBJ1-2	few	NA	TGTGCCAGCGCCCCCGGGGGCAACACTAACTATGGCTACACCTTC	CASAPGGNTNYGYTF
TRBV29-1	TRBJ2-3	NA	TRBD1	TGCAGCGTCTCACAGGGGGAGGTTGCAGATACGCAGTATTTT	CSVSQGEVADTQYF
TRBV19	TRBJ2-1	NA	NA	TGTGCCAGTAGATCAGTCGGACTTAGCCCCTACAATGAGCAGTTCTTC	CASRSVGLSPYNEQFF
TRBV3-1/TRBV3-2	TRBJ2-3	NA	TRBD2	TGTGCCAGCAGCCTAGCGGGAGTTACAGATACGCAGTATTTT	CASSLAGVTDTQYF
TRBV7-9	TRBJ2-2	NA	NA	TGTGCCAGCAGCTTAATTCTGGGCACCGGGGAGCTGTTTTTT	CASSLILGTGELFF
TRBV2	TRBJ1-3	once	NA	TGTGCCAGCAGTGACAGCCTACCGGCTGGAAACACCATATATTTT	CASSDSLPAGNTIYF
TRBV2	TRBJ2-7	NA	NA	TGTGCCAGCAGTGAATTCAGGATACTCTACGAGCAGTACTTC	CASSEFRILYEQYF
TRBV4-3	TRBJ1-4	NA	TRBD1	TGCGCCAGCAGCCAAGGGGACAGGAGCGGGGCTAATGAAAAACTGTTTTTT	CASSQGDRSGANEKLFF
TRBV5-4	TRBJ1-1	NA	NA	TGTGCCAGCAGCTTGCGCTGGAACACTGAAGCTTTCTTT	CASSLRWNTEAFF
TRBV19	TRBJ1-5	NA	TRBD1	TGTGCCACAGCTGAGCAGGGGGCGAAACAGCCCCAGCATTTT	CATAEQGAKQPQHF
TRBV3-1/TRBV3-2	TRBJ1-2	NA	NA	TGTGCCAGCAGCCTAAACAGGGATTATGGCTACACCTTC	CASSLNRDYGYTF
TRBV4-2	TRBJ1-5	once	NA	TGTGCCAGCAGCCAAGACAGGGGCGCCCATCAGCCCCAGCATTTT	CASSQDRGAHQPQHF